Here is one T cell receptor beta chain with its context. CDR1 and CDR2 from the germline V gene are LNHDA and SQIVND (reference sequence). The length of the CDR3 is 12 residues. V was clipped by 7 bases and J by 7 bases, with 13 bases between them. The sample comes from a study of blood T cell repertoires in COVID-19. Study context: From the United States, Italy and Spain came samples of acute and convalescent COVID-19. Sample material is recorded as cDNA or gDNA derived from T cells, B-cell-depleted T cells, or PBMCs.

How the authors handled the data: Estimates of nucleated cell counts were drawn from the amplification of reference gene primers. Here immunoSEQ multiplex PCR was the method, and the copy in TCRdb shows in-frame clones only, minus some. V and J calls and clone size are those listed in that table; D and trimming were worked out from the DNA. The repertoire has around 130,000 clones, 86% of them found once; the top ten carry about 16%. The sequence derives from a woman aged 45-65 years who had recovered from COVID-19. Sequenced input: peripheral blood. The rearrangement links TRBV19 to TRBJ1-2; D perhaps matches TRBD1 (5 bases). The CDR3 region is CASNPGWGGYTF. The CDR3 bases are TGTGCCAGTAATCCAGGGTGGGGTGGCTACACCTTC.